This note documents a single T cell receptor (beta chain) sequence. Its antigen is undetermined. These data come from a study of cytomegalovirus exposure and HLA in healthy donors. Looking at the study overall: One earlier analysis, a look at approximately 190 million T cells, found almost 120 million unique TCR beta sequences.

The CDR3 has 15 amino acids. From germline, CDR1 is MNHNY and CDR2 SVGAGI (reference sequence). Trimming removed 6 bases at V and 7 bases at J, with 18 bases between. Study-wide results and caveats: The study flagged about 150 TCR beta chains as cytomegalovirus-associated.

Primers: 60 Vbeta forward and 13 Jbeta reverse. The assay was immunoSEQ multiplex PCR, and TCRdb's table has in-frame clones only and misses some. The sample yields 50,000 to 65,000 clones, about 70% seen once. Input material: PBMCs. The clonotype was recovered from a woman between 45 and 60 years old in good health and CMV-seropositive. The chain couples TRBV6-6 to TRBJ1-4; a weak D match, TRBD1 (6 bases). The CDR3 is CASSYRQDMGEKLFF. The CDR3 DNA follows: TGTGCCAGCAGCTACCGACAGGATATGGGTGAAAAACTGTTTTTT.